The clone carrying this TCR beta chain was seen only a few times. This sample is drawn from a study of blood T cell repertoires in COVID-19. TCRdb's copy holds only in-frame clones and misses some; the assay was immunoSEQ multiplex PCR. This sample has about 49,000 clones, with around 86% found just once. The sequenced sample was peripheral blood. The sequence was collected from an elderly woman with COVID-19, enrolled during active disease.

This CDR3 is CASSRPGGGTDTQYF. CDR3 nucleotides: TGTGCCAGCAGTCGACCCGGCGGTGGCACAGATACGCAGTATTTT. The chain uses TRBV7-6 and TRBJ2-3; D unresolved. Per the germline V gene, CDR1 is SGHVS and CDR2 is FNYEAQ. V dropped 6 bases and J dropped 1 base, with 14 bases sitting between them. The CDR3 contains 15 residues. Full variable domain (rest looked up from reference TRBV7-6 and TRBJ2-3): GAGVSQSPRYKVTKRGQDVALRCDPISGHVSLYWYRQALGQGPEFLTYFNYEAQQDKSGLPNDRFSAERPEGSISTLTIQRTEQRDSAMYRCASSRPGGGTDTQYFGPGTRLTVL.